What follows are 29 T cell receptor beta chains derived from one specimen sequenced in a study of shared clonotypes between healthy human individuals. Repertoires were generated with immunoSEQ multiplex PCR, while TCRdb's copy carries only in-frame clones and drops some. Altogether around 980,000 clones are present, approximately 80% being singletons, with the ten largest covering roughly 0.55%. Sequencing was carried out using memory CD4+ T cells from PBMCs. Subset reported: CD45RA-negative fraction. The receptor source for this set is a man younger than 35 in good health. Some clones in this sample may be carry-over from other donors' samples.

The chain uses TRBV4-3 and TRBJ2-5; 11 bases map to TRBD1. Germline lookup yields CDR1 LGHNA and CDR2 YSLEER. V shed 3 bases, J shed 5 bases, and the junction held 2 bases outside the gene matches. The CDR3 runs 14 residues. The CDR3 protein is CASSQGQGVETQYF. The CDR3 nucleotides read TGCGCCAGCAGCCAGGGACAGGGGGTTGAGACCCAGTACTTC.

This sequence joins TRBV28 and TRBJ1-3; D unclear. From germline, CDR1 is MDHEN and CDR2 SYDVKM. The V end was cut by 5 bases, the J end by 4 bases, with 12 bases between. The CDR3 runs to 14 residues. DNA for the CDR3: TGTGCCAGCAGTGGACCAGTGGTCGGAAACACCATATATTTT. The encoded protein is CASSGPVVGNTIYF.

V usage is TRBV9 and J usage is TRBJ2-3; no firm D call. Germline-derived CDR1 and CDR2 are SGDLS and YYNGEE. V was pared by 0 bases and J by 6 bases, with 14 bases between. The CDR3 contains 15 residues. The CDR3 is CASSVGLGPEDTQYF. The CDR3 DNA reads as TGTGCCAGCAGCGTAGGTCTCGGGCCCGAGGATACGCAGTATTTT. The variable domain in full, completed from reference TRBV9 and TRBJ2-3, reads DSGVTQTPKHLITATGQRVTLRCSPRSGDLSVYWYQQSLDQGLQFLIQYYNGEERAKGNILERFSAQQFPDLHSELNLSSLELGDSALYFCASSVGLGPEDTQYFGPGTRLTVL.

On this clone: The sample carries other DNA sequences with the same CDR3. CDR3 coding DNA: TGTGCCAGCAGCTTAGACCTTACAGATACGCAGTATTTT. Residues: CASSLDLTDTQYF. The chain uses TRBV11-2 and TRBJ2-3; D not certain. Germline V gene lookup returns CDR1 SGHAT and CDR2 FQNNGV. V was pared by 0 bases and J by 3 bases, with 4 bases between. This CDR3 spans 13 amino acids.

CDR3 nucleotide sequence: TGTGCCAGCTCATCACAGGAAAATCAGCCCCAGCATTTT. It codes for CASSSQENQPQHF. The V and J genes are TRBV18 and TRBJ1-5; D may be TRBD1 (5 bases). The CDR3 runs to 13 residues. Trimming left V 5 bases short and J 4 bases short, with 9 bases between. Germline V gene data show CDR1 as KGHSH and CDR2 as LQKENI.

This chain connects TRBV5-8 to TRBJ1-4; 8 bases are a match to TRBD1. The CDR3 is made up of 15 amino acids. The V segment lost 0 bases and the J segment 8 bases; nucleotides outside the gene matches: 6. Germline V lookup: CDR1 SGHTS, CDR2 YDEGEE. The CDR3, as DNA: TGTGCCAGCAGCTTGGCCAGGGGGCGCGGGGAAAAACTGTTTTTT. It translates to CASSLARGRGEKLFF.

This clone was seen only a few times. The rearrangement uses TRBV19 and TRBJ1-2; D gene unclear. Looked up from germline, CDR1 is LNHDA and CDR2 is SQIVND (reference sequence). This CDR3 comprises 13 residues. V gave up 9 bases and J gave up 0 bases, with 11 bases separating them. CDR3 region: CASGKGPNYGYTF. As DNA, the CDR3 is TGTGCCAGCGGGAAAGGGCCTAACTATGGCTACACCTTC.

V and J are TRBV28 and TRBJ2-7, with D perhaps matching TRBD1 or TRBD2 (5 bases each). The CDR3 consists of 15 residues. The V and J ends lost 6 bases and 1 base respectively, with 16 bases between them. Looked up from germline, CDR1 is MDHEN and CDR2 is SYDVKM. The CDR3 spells CASRTGTPRSYEQYF. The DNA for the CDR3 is TGTGCCAGCAGAACTGGGACGCCCCGATCCTACGAGCAGTACTTC.

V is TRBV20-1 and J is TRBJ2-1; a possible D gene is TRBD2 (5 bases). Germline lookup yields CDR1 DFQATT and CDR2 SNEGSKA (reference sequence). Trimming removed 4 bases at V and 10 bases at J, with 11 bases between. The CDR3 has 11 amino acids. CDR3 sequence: CSATTRHEQFF. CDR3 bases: TGCAGTGCTACCACTAGACACGAGCAGTTCTTC.

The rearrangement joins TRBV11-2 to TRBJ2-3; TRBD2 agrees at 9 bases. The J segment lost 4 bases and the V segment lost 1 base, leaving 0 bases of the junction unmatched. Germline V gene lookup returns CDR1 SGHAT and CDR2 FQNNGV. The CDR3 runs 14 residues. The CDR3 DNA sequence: TGTGCCAGCAGCTTAGGGACTAGCGCAGATACGCAGTATTTT. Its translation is CASSLGTSADTQYF. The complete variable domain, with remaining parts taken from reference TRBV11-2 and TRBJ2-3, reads EAGVAQSPRYKIIEKRQSVAFWCNPISGHATLYWYQQILGQGPKLLIQFQNNGVVDDSQLPKDRFSAERLKGVDSTLKIQPAKLEDSAVYLCASSLGTSADTQYFGPGTRLTVL.

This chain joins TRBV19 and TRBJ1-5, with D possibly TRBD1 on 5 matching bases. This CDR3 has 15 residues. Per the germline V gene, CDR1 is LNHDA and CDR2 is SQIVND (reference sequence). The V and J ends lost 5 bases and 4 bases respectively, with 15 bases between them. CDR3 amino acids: CASSANQGPNQPQHF. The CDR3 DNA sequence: TGTGCCAGTAGTGCGAACCAGGGCCCTAATCAGCCCCAGCATTTT. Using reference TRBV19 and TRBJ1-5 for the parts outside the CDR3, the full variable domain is DGGITQSPKYLFRKEGQNVTLSCEQNLNHDAMYWYRQDPGQGLRLIYYSQIVNDFQKGDIAEGYSVSREKKESFPLTVTSAQKNPTAFYLCASSANQGPNQPQHFGDGTRLSIL.

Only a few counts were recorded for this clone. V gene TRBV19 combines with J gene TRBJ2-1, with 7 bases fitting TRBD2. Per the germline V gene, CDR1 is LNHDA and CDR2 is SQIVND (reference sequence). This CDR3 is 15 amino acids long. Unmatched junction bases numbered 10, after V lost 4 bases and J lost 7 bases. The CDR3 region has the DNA TGTGCCAGTAGTACCCAAGCGGGATCGCTTAATGAGCAGTTCTTC. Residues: CASSTQAGSLNEQFF.

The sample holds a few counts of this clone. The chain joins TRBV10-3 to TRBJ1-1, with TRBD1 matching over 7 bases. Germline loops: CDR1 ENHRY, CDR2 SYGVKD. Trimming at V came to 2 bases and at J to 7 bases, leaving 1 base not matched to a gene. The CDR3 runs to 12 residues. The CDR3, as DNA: TGTGCCATCAGTGAGGGGACAGTTGAAGCTTTCTTT. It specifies CAISEGTVEAFF.

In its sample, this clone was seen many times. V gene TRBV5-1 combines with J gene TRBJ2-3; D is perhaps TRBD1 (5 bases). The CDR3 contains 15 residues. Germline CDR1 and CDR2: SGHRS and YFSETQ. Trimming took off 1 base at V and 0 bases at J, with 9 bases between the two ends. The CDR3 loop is CASSLTTASTDTQYF. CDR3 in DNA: TGCGCCAGCAGCTTGACGACAGCTAGCACAGATACGCAGTATTTT.

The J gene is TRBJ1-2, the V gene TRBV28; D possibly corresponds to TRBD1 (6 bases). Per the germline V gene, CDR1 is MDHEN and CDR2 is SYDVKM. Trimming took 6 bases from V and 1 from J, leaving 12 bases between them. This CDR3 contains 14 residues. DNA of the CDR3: TGTGCCAGCAGCAAGACAGGAGTTAACTATGGCTACACCTTC. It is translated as CASSKTGVNYGYTF.

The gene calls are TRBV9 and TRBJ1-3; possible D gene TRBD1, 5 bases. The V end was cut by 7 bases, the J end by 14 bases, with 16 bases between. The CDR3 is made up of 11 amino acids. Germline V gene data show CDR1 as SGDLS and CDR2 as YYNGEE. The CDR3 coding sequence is TGTGCCAGCGGGGACGGGCGTACACTATATTTT. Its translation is CASGDGRTLYF.

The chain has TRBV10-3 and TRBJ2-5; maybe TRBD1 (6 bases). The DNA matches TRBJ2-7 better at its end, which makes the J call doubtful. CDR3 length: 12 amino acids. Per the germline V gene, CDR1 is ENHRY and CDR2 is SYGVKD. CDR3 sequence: CAISDRGYEQYF. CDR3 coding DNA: TGTGCCATCAGTGACAGGGGATACGAGCAGTACTTC.

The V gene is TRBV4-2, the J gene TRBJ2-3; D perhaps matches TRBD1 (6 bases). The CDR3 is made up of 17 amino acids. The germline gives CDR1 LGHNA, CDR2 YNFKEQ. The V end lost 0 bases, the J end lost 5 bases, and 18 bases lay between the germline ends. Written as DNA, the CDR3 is TGTGCCAGCAGCCAAGAGGTTAAGGGCAGAGGGGGAGATACGCAGTATTTT. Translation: CASSQEVKGRGGDTQYF.

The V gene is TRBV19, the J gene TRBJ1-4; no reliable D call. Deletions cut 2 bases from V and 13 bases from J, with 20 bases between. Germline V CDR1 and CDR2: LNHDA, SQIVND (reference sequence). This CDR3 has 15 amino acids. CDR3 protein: CASSIPGLGAQALFF. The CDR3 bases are TGTGCCAGTAGTATACCCGGACTCGGAGCGCAAGCACTGTTTTTT.

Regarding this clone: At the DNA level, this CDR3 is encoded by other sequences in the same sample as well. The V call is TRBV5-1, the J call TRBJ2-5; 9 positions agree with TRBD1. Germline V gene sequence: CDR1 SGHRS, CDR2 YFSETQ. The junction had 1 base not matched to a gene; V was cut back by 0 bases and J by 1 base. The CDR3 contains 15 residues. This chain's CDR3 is CASSLGTGAQETQYF. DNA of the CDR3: TGCGCCAGCAGCTTGGGGACAGGGGCCCAAGAGACCCAGTACTTC.

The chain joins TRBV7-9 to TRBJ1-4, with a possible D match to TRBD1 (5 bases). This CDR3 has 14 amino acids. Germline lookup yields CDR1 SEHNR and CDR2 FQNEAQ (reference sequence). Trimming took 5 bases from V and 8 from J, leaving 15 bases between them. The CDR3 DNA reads TGTGCCAGCAGCCATGGGGCCAGTATGGAAAAACTGTTTTTT. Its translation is CASSHGASMEKLFF.

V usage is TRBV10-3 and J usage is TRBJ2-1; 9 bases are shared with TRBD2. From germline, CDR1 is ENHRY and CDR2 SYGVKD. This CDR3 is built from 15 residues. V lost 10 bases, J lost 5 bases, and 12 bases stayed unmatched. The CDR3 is CATREASGTNNEQFF. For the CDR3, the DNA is TGTGCCACCAGAGAGGCTAGCGGGACTAACAATGAGCAGTTCTTC.

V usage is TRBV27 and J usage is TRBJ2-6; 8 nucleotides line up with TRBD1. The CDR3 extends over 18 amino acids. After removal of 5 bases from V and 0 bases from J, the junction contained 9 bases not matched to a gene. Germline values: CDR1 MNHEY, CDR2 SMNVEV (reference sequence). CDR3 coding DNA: TGTGCCAGCAGTCCCTACGGACAGGGAATCTCTGGGGCCAACGTCCTGACTTTC. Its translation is CASSPYGQGISGANVLTF.

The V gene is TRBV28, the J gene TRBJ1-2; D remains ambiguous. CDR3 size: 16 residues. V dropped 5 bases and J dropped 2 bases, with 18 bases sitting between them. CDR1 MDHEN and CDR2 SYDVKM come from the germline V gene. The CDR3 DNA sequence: TGTGCCAGCAGTCTAACCTCCGTCGGCCGGAACTATGGCTACACCTTC. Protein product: CASSLTSVGRNYGYTF.

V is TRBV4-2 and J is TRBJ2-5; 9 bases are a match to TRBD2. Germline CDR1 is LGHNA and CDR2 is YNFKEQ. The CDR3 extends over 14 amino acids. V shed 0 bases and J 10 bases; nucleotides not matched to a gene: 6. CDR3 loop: CASSQDPSGGFQYF. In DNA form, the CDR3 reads TGTGCCAGCAGCCAAGATCCGAGCGGGGGGTTCCAGTACTTC.

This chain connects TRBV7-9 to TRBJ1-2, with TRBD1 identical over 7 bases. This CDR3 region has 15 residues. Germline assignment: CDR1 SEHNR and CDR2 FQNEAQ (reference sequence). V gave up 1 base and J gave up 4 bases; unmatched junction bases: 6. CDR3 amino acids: CASSLGEGGLYGYTF. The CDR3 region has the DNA TGTGCCAGCAGCTTAGGCGAAGGGGGCCTCTATGGCTACACCTTC.

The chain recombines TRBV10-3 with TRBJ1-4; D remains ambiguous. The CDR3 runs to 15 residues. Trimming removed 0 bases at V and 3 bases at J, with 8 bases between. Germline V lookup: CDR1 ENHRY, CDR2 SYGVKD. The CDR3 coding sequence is TGTGCCATCAGTGAGTCGTCTGTGCCTAATGAAAAACTGTTTTTT. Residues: CAISESSVPNEKLFF.

This CDR3 reads CAISERLGSSYNEQFF. CDR3 nucleotide sequence: TGTGCCATCAGCGAGAGGTTGGGGAGCTCCTACAATGAGCAGTTCTTC. The chain couples TRBV10-3 to TRBJ2-1; D possibly corresponds to TRBD2 (5 bases). The CDR3 is 16 residues long. V lost 6 bases to trimming and J lost 0 bases, with 15 bases between them. Per germline, CDR1 ENHRY and CDR2 SYGVKD.

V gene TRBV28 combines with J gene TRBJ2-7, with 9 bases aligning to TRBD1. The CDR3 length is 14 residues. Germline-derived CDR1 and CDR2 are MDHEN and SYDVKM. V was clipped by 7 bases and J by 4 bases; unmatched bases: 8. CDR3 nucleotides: TGTGCCAGCAACTCACAGGGGGCGCGATACGAGCAGTACTTC. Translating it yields CASNSQGARYEQYF. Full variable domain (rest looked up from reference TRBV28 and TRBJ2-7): DVKVTQSSRYLVKRTGEKVFLECVQDMDHENMFWYRQDPGLGLRLIYFSYDVKMKEKGDIPEGYSVSREKKERFSLILESASTNQTSMYLCASNSQGARYEQYFGPGTRLTVT.